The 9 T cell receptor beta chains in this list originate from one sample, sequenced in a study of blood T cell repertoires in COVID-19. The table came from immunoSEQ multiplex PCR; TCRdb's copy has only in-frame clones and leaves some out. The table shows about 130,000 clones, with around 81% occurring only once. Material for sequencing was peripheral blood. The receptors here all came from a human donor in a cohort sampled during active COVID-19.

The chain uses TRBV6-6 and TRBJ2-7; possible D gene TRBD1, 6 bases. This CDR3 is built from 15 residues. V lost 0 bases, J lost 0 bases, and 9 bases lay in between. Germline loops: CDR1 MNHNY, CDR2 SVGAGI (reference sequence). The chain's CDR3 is CASSYSGAYSYEQYF. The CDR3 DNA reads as TGTGCCAGCAGTTACTCGGGGGCGTACTCCTACGAGCAGTACTTC.

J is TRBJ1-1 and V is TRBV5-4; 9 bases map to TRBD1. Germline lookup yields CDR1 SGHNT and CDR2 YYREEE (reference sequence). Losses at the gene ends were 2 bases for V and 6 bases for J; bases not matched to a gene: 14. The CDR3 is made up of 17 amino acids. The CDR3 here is CASSFGGPGQGRAEAFF. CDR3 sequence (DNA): TGTGCCAGCAGCTTCGGGGGGCCGGGACAGGGTCGGGCTGAAGCTTTCTTT.

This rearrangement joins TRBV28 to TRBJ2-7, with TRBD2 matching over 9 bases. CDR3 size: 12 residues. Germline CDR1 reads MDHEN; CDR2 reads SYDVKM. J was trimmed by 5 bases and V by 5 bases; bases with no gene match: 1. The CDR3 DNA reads TGTGCCAGCAGTCCTAGCGGGAACGAGCAGTACTTC. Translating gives CASSPSGNEQYF.

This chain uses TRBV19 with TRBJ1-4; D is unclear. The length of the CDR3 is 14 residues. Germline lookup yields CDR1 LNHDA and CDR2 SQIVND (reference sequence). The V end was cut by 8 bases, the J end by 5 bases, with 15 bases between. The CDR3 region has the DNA TGTGCCAGTGGACCGGGAGTTTTAAATGAAAAACTGTTTTTT. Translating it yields CASGPGVLNEKLFF.

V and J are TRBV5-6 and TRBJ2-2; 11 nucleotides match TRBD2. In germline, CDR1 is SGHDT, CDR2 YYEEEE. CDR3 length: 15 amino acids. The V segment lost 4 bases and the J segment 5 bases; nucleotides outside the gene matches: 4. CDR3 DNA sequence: TGTGCCAGCAGCCGACTAGCGGGGAGAACCGGGGAGCTGTTTTTT. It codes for CASSRLAGRTGELFF.

The CDR3 is CASKSGTGPGNTIYF. Written as DNA, the CDR3 is TGTGCCAGCAAATCCGGGACAGGCCCTGGAAACACCATATATTTT. The V and J genes are TRBV6-5 and TRBJ1-3, with 8 positions matching TRBD1. J gave up 2 bases and V 7 bases, and 7 bases lay outside the gene matches. Germline V gives CDR1 MNHEY, CDR2 SVGAGI. This CDR3 is 15 amino acids long.

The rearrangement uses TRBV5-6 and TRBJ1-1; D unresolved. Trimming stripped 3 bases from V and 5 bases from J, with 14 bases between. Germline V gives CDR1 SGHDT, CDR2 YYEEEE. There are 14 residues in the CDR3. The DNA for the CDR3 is TGTGCCAGCAGCTCTTGGGCTGGTGTAACTGAAGCTTTCTTT. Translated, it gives CASSSWAGVTEAFF.

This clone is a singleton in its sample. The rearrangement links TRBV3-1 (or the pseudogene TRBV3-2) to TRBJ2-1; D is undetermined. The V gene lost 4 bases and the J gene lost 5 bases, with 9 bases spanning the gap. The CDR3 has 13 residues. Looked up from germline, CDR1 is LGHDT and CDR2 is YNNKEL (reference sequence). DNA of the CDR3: TGTGCCAGCAGCCGCATCGGTGACAATGAGCAGTTCTTC. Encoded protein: CASSRIGDNEQFF.

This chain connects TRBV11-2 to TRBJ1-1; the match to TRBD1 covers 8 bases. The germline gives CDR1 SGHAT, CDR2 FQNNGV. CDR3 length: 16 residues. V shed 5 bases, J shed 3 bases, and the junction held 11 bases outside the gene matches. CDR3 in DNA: TGTGCCAGCAGCCCAGGACAGGGAATAAGTGACACTGAAGCTTTCTTT. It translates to CASSPGQGISDTEAFF.